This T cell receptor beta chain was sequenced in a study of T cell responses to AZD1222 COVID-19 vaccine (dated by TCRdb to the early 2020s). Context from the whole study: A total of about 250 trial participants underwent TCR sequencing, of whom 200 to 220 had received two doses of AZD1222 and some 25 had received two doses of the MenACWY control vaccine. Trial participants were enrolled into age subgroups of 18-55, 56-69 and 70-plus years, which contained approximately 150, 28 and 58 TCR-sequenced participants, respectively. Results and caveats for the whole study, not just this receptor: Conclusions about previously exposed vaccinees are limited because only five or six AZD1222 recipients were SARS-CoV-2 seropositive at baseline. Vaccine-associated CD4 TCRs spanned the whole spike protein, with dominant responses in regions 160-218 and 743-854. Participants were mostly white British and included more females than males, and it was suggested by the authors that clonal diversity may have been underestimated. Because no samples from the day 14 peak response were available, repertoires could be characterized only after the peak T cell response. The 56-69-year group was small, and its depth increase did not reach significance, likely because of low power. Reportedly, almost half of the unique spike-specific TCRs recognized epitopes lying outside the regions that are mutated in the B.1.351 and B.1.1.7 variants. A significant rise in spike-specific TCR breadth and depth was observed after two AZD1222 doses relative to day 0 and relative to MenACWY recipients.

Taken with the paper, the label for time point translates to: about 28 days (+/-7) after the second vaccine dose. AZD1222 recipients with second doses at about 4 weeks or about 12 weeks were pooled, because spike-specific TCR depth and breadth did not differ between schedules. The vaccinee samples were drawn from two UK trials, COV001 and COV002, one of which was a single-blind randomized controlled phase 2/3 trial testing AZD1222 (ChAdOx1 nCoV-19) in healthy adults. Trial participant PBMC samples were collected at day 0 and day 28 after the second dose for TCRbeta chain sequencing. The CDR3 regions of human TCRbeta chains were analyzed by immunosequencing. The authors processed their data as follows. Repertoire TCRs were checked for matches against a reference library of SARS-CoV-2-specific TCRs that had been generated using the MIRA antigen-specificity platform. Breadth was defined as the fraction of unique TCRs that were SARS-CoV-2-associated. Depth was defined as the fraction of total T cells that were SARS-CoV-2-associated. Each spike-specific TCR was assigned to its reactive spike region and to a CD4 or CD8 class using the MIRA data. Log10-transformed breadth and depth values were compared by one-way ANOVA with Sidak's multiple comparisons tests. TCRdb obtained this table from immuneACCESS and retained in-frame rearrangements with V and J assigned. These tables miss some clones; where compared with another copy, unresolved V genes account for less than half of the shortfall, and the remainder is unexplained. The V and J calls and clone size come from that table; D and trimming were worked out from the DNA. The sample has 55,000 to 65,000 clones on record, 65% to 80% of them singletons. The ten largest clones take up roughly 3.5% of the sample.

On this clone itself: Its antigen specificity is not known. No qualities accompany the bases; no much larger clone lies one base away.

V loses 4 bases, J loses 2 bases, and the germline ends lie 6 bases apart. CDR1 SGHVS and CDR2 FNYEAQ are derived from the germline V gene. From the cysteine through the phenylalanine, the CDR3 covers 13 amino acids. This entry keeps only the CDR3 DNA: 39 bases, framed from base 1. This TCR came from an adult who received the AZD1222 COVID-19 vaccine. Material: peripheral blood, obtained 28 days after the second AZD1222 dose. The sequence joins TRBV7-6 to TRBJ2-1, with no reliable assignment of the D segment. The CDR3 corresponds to CASSSLTYNEQFF. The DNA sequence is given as TGTGCCAGCAGCTCCCTGACCTACAATGAGCAGTTCTTC.